What follows describes a single TCR beta chain. Antigen: not known. The data are from a study of T cells after posttransplantation cyclophosphamide. The germline CDR1 and CDR2 sequences are SNHLY and FYNNEI. CDR3 length: 13 amino acids. The germline V and J ends were trimmed by 7 bases and 5 bases, with 12 bases remaining between them. Method: immunoSEQ multiplex PCR; TCRdb's copy keeps in-frame clones and lacks some. Here the sample spans approximately 1,300 clones, roughly 71% being singletons. Findings of the study overall: After PTCy, TRB diversity resembled that of CNI/methotrexate controls. Blood and skin or GI T cell repertoires showed limited TRB overlap.

The chain recombines TRBV2 with TRBJ1-5; the D is unclear. The specimen was memory CD8+ T cells sorted from blood. The clonotype originates from a man aged 50 to 59 in good health, CMV-negative, and a related stem cell transplant donor. The CDR3 region is CASNGISDQPQHF. CDR3 sequence (DNA): TGTGCCAGCAACGGGATCTCAGATCAGCCCCAGCATTTT. Filled out from reference TRBV2 and TRBJ1-5, the complete variable domain reads EPEVTQTPSHQVTQMGQEVILRCVPISNHLYFYWYRQILGQKVEFLVSFYNNEISEKSEIFDDQFSVERPDGSNFTLKIRSTKLEDSAMYFCASNGISDQPQHFGDGTRLSIL.